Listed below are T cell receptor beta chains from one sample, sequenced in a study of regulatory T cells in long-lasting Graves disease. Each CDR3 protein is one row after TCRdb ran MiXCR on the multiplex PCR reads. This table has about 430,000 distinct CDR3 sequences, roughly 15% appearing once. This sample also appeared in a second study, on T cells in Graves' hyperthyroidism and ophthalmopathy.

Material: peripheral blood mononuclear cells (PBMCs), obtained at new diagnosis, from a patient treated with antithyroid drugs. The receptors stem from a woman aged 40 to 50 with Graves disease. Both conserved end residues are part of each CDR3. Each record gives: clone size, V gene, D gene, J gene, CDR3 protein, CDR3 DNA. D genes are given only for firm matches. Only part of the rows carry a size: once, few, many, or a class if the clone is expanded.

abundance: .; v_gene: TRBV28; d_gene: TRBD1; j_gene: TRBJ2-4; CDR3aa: CASKTLAGGQGGNIQYF; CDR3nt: TGTGCCAGCAAAACCCTGGCCGGGGGACAGGGAGGTAACATTCAGTACTTC
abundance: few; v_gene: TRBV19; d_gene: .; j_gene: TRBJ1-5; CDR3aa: CASSMTQVHSNQPQHF; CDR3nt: TGTGCCAGTAGTATGACACAGGTCCATAGCAATCAGCCCCAGCATTTT
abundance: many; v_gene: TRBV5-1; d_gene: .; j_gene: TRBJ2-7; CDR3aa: CASSLGWTSDYEQYF; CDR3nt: TGCGCCAGCAGCTTGGGGTGGACATCAGACTACGAGCAGTACTTC
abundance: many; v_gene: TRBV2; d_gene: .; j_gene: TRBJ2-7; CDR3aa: CASSEGQAKGYEQYF; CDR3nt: TGTGCCAGCAGTGAAGGACAGGCAAAGGGGTACGAGCAGTACTTC
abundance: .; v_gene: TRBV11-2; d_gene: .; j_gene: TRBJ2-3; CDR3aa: CASSLRRASNTDTQYF; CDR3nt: TGTGCCAGCAGCTTACGGAGGGCATCCAACACAGATACGCAGTATTTT
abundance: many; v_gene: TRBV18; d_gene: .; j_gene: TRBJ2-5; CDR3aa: CASSRASGETQYF; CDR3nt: TGTGCCAGCTCACGAGCTTCGGGAGAGACCCAGTACTTC
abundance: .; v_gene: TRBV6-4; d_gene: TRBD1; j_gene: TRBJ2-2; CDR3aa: CASSLGQGGSGELFF; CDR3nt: TGTGCCAGCAGTCTGGGACAGGGAGGATCCGGGGAGCTGTTTTTT
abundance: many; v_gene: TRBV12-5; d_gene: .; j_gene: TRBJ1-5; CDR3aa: CASGFPLTDSNQPQHF; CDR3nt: TGTGCTAGTGGTTTCCCCCTCACAGATAGCAATCAGCCCCAGCATTTT
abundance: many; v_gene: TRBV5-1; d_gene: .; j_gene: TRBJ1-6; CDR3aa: CASSLNLRGRNSPLHF; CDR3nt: TGCGCCAGCAGCTTGAATCTGCGGGGGCGCAATTCACCCCTCCACTTT
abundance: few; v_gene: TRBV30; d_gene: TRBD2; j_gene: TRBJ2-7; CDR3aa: CAWTIAGPGDEQYF; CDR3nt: TGTGCCTGGACCATAGCGGGACCAGGGGACGAGCAGTACTTC
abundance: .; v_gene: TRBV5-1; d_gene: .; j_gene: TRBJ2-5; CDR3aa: CASSLETTKETQYF; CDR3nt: TGCGCCAGCAGCTTGGAGACAACAAAGGAGACCCAGTACTTC
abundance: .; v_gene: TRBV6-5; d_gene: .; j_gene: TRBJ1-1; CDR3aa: CASSYSTEALNTEAFF; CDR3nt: TGTGCCAGCAGTTACTCGACAGAAGCCTTGAACACTGAAGCTTTCTTT
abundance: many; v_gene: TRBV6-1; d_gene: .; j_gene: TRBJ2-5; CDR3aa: CASSVGIRETQYF; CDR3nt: TGTGCCAGCAGTGTAGGGATCCGAGAGACCCAGTACTTC
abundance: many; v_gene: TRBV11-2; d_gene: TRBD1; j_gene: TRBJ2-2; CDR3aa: CASSPGGQGYLPGELFF; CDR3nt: TGTGCCAGCAGCCCAGGGGGACAGGGCTATCTCCCCGGGGAGCTGTTTTTT
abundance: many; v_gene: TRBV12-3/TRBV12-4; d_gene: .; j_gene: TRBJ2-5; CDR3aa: CASSLAGRETQYF; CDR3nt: TGTGCCAGCAGTTTAGCGGGACGGGAGACCCAGTACTTC
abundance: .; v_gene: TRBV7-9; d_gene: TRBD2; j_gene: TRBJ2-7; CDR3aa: CAGSLAGEGYEQYF; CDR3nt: TGTGCCGGCAGCTTAGCGGGAGAGGGATACGAGCAGTACTTC
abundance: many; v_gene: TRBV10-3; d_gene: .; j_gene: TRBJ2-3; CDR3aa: CAISESGAATSTDTQYF; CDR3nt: TGTGCCATCAGTGAGTCTGGCGCAGCAACTAGCACAGATACGCAGTATTTT
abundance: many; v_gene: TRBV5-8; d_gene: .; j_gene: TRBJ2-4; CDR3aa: CASSLVGSQKNIQYF; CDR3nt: TGTGCCAGCAGCTTGGTGGGGTCGCAGAAAAACATTCAGTACTTC
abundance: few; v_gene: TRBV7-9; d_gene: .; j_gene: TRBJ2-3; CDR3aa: CASSLGRGGESNQPQYF; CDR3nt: TGTGCCAGCAGCTTAGGGAGAGGGGGGGAGTCAAATCAGCCCCAGTATTTT
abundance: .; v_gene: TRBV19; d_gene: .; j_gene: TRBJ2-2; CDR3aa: CASSIGGRGTGELFF; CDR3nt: TGTGCCAGTAGTATTGGTGGGAGAGGTACCGGGGAGCTGTTTTTT
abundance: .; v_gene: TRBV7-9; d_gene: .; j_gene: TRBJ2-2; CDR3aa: CASSLGPDPTGELFF; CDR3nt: TGTGCCAGCAGCTTAGGGCCGGATCCCACCGGGGAGCTGTTTTTT
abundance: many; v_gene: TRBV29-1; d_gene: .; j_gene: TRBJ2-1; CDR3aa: CSVGRRLAGDNEQFF; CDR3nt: TGCAGCGTTGGGCGTCGGCTAGCCGGAGACAATGAGCAGTTCTTC
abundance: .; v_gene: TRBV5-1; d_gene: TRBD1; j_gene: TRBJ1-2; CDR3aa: CASSSKPGQGLGGYTF; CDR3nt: TGCGCCAGCAGCTCGAAACCGGGACAGGGTTTGGGCGGCTACACCTTC
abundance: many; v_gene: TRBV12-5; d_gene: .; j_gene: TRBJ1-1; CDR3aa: CASGLVRVGANTEAFF; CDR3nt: TGTGCTAGTGGTTTGGTACGGGTCGGGGCGAACACTGAAGCTTTCTTT
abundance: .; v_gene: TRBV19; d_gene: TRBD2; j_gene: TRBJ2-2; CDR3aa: CASSIEPTSGSTTGELFF; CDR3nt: TGTGCCAGTAGTATAGAACCCACTAGCGGGAGTACAACCGGGGAGCTGTTTTTT
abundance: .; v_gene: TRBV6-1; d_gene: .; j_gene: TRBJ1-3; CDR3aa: CASSAGVSGNTIYF; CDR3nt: TGTGCCAGCTCGGCGGGAGTCTCTGGAAACACCATATATTTT
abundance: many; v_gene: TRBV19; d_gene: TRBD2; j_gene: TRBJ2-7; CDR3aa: CASSKSPGLAGVVSEQYF; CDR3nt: TGTGCCAGTAGTAAATCCCCAGGACTAGCGGGAGTTGTCAGCGAGCAGTACTTC
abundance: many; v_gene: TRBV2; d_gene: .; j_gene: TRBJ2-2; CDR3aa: CASSLKANTGELFF; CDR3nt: TGTGCCAGCAGCCTCAAGGCGAACACCGGGGAGCTGTTTTTT